Below, 20 T cell receptor beta chains from the same sample are listed, as sequenced in a study of CD8 T cells in ankylosing spondylitis. These receptors have no known antigen. Whole-study findings and limits: Blood from ankylosing spondylitis patients appeared to carry a characteristic roughly 8-variant TCR beta motif.

TCRdb reprocessed the 5' RACE reads with MiXCR, giving one entry per CDR3 protein. The sample carries hundreds of thousands of distinct CDR3 sequences, roughly 25% recorded once. Sequenced input: blood, either unsorted or a sorted T cell fraction (not recorded which). The source of these receptors is a male donor with ankylosing spondylitis.

The genes are TRBV5-1 and TRBJ2-3; 7 bases line up with TRBD2. The ends lost 0 bases at V and 2 bases at J; junction bases unmatched: 6. This CDR3 spans 16 amino acids. The germline V gene has CDR1 SGHRS and CDR2 YFSETQ. DNA for the CDR3: TGCGCCAGCAGCTTGGATCTAGCGGAGAACACAGATACGCAGTATTTT. Protein sequence: CASSLDLAENTDTQYF.

The chain is built from TRBV20-1 and TRBJ1-5; 7 bases are a match to TRBD1. There are 18 residues in the CDR3. V lost 1 base, J lost 0 bases, and 12 bases stayed unmatched. Germline assignment: CDR1 DFQATT and CDR2 SNEGSKA (reference sequence). CDR3 amino acids: CSARGPGTDHYSNQPQHF. The CDR3 bases are TGCAGTGCTAGAGGGCCCGGGACAGACCATTATAGCAATCAGCCCCAGCATTTT.

This chain connects TRBV20-1 to TRBJ1-5; D call uncertain. Germline CDR1 and CDR2: DFQATT and SNEGSKA (reference sequence). Trimming took off 3 bases at V and 2 bases at J, with 5 bases between the two ends. The length of the CDR3 is 12 residues. DNA of the CDR3: TGCAGTGCTAGCTCAGGCAATCAGCCCCAGCATTTT. Its translation: CSASSGNQPQHF.

This chain links TRBV7-2 with TRBJ1-2; D is possibly TRBD1 (5 bases). Deletions cut 5 bases from V and 4 bases from J, with 14 bases between. The germline gives CDR1 SGHTA, CDR2 FQGNSA. The CDR3 has 14 amino acids. Here the CDR3 reads CASSTGSPTYGYTF. As DNA, the CDR3 is TGTGCCAGCAGCACAGGTTCACCTACCTATGGCTACACCTTC.

This chain joins TRBV12-3 or TRBV12-4 and TRBJ2-7; no clear D gene. The CDR3 covers 13 residues. Deletions cut 3 bases from V and 2 bases from J, with 8 bases between. Written as DNA, the CDR3 is TGTGCCAGCAGTTTGAGGAATACCTACGAGCAGTACGTC. Encoded protein: CASSLRNTYEQYV.

The chain joins TRBV2 to TRBJ2-1, with TRBD2 identical over 12 bases. The CDR3 has 15 amino acids. Germline values: CDR1 SNHLY, CDR2 FYNNEI. V lost 6 bases, J lost 5 bases, and 5 bases stayed unmatched. This CDR3 reads CASSRTSGTHNEQFF. For the CDR3, the DNA is TGTGCCAGCAGCCGGACTAGCGGGACCCACAATGAGCAGTTCTTC.

The chain links TRBV11-2 to TRBJ2-7; 9 positions match TRBD2. Germline CDR1 reads SGHAT; CDR2 reads FQNNGV. The junction had 12 bases not matched to a gene; V was cut back by 8 bases and J by 4 bases. This CDR3 has 15 amino acids. The CDR3 region is CASRLAGLAPYEQYF. The CDR3 DNA reads TGTGCCAGCCGCCTAGCGGGACTAGCACCATACGAGCAGTACTTC.

This clonotype was observed a few times. J is TRBJ2-7 and V is TRBV6-6; D not resolved. This CDR3 is 13 amino acids long. V lost 5 bases and J 0 bases, leaving 8 bases between the germline ends. Germline-derived CDR1 and CDR2 are MNHNY and SVGAGI (reference sequence). The CDR3 DNA reads as TGTGCCAGCAGTCAGGCTAGCTCCTACGAGCAGTACTTC. Residues: CASSQASSYEQYF.

This chain connects TRBV20-1 to TRBJ2-3, with D unclear. Deletions cut 0 bases from V and 2 bases from J, with 9 bases between. CDR1 is DFQATT, CDR2 SNEGSKA, per germline (reference sequence). The CDR3 length is 14 residues. Here the CDR3 reads CSARDDLITDTQYF. DNA for the CDR3: TGCAGTGCTAGAGATGACTTGATCACAGATACGCAGTATTTT.

This clonotype was counted only a few times. The chain links TRBV18 to TRBJ1-6; no clear D gene. The CDR3 is 12 residues long. Germline V gives CDR1 KGHSH, CDR2 LQKENI. Trimming shortened V by 0 bases and J by 8 bases, and 2 bases separated the two germline ends. The chain's CDR3 is CASSPPDSPLHF. The CDR3 DNA reads TGTGCCAGCTCACCACCAGATTCACCCCTCCACTTT.

The gene calls are TRBV11-2 and TRBJ2-2, with 9 bases identical to TRBD1. The CDR3 is 16 residues long. Germline V gene lookup returns CDR1 SGHAT and CDR2 FQNNGV. V shed 4 bases and J 6 bases; nucleotides not matched to a gene: 9. CDR3 loop: CASSYPQGARPGELFF. The CDR3 DNA reads TGTGCCAGCAGCTACCCACAGGGGGCGCGCCCCGGGGAGCTGTTTTTT.

The V gene is TRBV7-9, the J gene TRBJ1-6; TRBD1 might be the D (6 bases). Between the trimmed V and J ends, which lost 5 bases and 7 bases, there was a span of 18 bases. The germline CDR1 and CDR2 sequences are SEHNR and FQNEAQ (reference sequence). The CDR3 is 16 residues long. CDR3 region: CASSPPGGMGNSPLHF. In DNA form, the CDR3 reads TGTGCCAGCAGCCCACCGGGGGGCATGGGGAATTCACCCCTCCACTTT. Based on the CDR3 plus reference TRBV7-9 and TRBJ1-6, the full variable domain is DTGVSQNPRHKITKRGQNVTFRCDPISEHNRLYWYRQTLGQGPEFLTYFQNEAQLEKSRLLSDRFSAERPKGSFSTLEIQRTEQGDSAMYLCASSPPGGMGNSPLHFGNGTRLTVT.

This clonotype was observed a few times. V usage is TRBV3-1 and J usage is TRBJ1-2; D remains ambiguous. The CDR3 runs 15 residues. Germline V gene sequence: CDR1 LGHDT, CDR2 YNNKEL (reference sequence). Between the trimmed V and J ends, which lost 0 bases and 6 bases, there was a span of 14 bases. The DNA for the CDR3 is TGTGCCAGCAGCCAAGATCGAGGGCCCCCAAATGGCTACACCTTC. As protein: CASSQDRGPPNGYTF.

The chain employs TRBV20-1 and TRBJ2-1, with 9 positions matching TRBD2. The germline V gene has CDR1 DFQATT and CDR2 SNEGSKA (reference sequence). The CDR3 is 14 amino acids. With V trimmed by 5 bases and J by 4 bases, 6 bases remained unmatched. The CDR3 here is CSASGTSRYNEQFF. The CDR3, as DNA: TGCAGTGCTTCCGGGACTAGCAGGTACAATGAGCAGTTCTTC.

The rearrangement joins TRBV5-1 to TRBJ1-5; no firm D call. The CDR3 is 14 residues long. Trimming removed 4 bases from V and 6 bases from J, with 14 bases in between. Germline V lookup: CDR1 SGHRS, CDR2 YFSETQ. The CDR3 reads CASSAESSSQPQHF. The CDR3 DNA sequence: TGCGCCAGCAGCGCCGAAAGTTCCAGTCAGCCCCAGCATTTT. The full variable domain, with the rest looked up from reference TRBV5-1 and TRBJ1-5, is KAGVTQTPRYLIKTRGQQVTLSCSPISGHRSVSWYQQTPGQGLQFLFEYFSETQRNKGNFPGRFSGRQFSNSRSEMNVSTLELGDSALYLCASSAESSSQPQHFGDGTRLSIL.

This clonotype was seen more than once but under ten times. This chain joins TRBV20-1 and TRBJ2-1; TRBD2 aligns across 7 bases. Per the germline V gene, CDR1 is DFQATT and CDR2 is SNEGSKA (reference sequence). V was clipped by 8 bases and J by 2 bases; unmatched bases: 9. The CDR3 is made up of 14 amino acids. CDR3: CSPGGSGAYNEQFF. CDR3 nucleotide sequence: TGCAGTCCTGGAGGGAGCGGGGCCTACAATGAGCAGTTCTTC.

This clonotype has only a few counts. The CDR3 here is CASILGGSAQETQYF. The CDR3, as DNA: TGCGCCAGCATCTTAGGGGGAAGCGCTCAAGAGACCCAGTACTTC. This chain links TRBV5-1 with TRBJ2-5; the D gene is possibly TRBD1 (6 bases). The CDR3 totals 15 residues. The ends were cut back, 6 bases at V and 2 bases at J, with 17 bases in the middle. CDR1 SGHRS and CDR2 YFSETQ come from the germline V gene.

This sequence joins TRBV5-1 and TRBJ1-1, with D maybe TRBD1 (5 bases). Germline CDR1 SGHRS, CDR2 YFSETQ. Between the trimmed V and J ends, which lost 2 bases and 1 base, there was a span of 12 bases. The CDR3 covers 15 residues. CDR3 sequence: CASSLGPGRNTEAFF. The CDR3 region has the DNA TGCGCCAGCAGCTTAGGGCCGGGACGGAACACTGAAGCTTTCTTT.

The CDR3 sequence: CASSDTRGNTEAFF. The CDR3, as DNA: TGTGCCAGCAGTGACACCAGGGGAAACACTGAAGCTTTCTTT. The V call is TRBV25-1, the J call TRBJ1-1; tentatively, D is TRBD1 (6 bases). The CDR3 spans 14 residues. The V gene's germline CDR1 is MGHDK and CDR2 SYGVNS. The V gene lost 3 bases and the J gene lost 2 bases, with 10 bases spanning the gap.

V and J are TRBV20-1 and TRBJ2-5, with 10 bases matching TRBD2. Germline trimming cut 6 bases from V and 4 bases from J; bases unmatched to any gene: 11. The CDR3 length is 15 residues. Germline CDR1 reads DFQATT; CDR2 reads SNEGSKA (reference sequence). The CDR3 protein is CSAQMLAGAPETQYF. CDR3 sequence (DNA): TGCAGTGCCCAGATGCTAGCGGGAGCCCCAGAGACCCAGTACTTC.